The 24 T cell receptor beta chains below were found in one sample sequenced in a study of cytomegalovirus exposure and HLA in healthy donors. PCR employed 60 Vbeta and 13 Jbeta primers. Data came from immunoSEQ multiplex PCR; TCRdb stores just in-frame clones and leaves some out. This sample has about 150,000 clones, with roughly 80% found just once. Sequenced input: PBMCs. The receptors come from a woman between 45 and 60 years old in good health and CMV-seropositive.

The chain combines TRBV14 with TRBJ2-3; 8 bases are a match to TRBD2. Germline loops: CDR1 SGHDN, CDR2 FVKESK. The CDR3 spans 19 residues. J lost 0 bases, V lost 4 bases, and 15 bases had no gene match. This chain's CDR3 is CASSPPLAGRNPSTDTQYF. In DNA form, the CDR3 reads TGTGCCAGCAGCCCCCCTCTAGCGGGCCGAAACCCTAGCACAGATACGCAGTATTTT.

The chain combines TRBV4-1 with TRBJ2-5, with a weak D call TRBD1 (7 bases). CDR3 length: 16 amino acids. CDR1 is MGHRA, CDR2 YSYEKL, per germline. V shed 1 base and J shed 5 bases, with 17 bases lying between them. The CDR3 nucleotides are TGCGCCAGCAGCCAAGGGGGGGCCCAGGGGGGCGAGACCCAGTACTTC. Translated: CASSQGGAQGGETQYF.

The chain recombines TRBV7-2 with TRBJ1-1, with unresolved D. The CDR3 consists of 14 residues. In germline, CDR1 is SGHTA, CDR2 FQGNSA. Trimming pared 1 base from V and 1 base from J, leaving 7 bases between. The DNA of the CDR3 is TGTGCCAGCAGCTTAGGAACACCGAACACTGAAGCTTTCTTT. Amino acid sequence: CASSLGTPNTEAFF.

The rearrangement joins TRBV2 to TRBJ2-1, with 8 bases that match TRBD2. The CDR3 has 15 amino acids. Germline CDR1 SNHLY, CDR2 FYNNEI. V gave up 4 bases and J gave up 8 bases; unmatched junction bases: 10. The CDR3 sequence is CASSADAGGPHEQFF. DNA for the CDR3: TGTGCCAGCAGTGCGGACGCGGGAGGACCCCATGAGCAGTTCTTC.

This clone was observed a handful of times. J is TRBJ2-7 and V is TRBV7-8, with unresolved D. Germline V gives CDR1 SGHVS, CDR2 FQNEAQ. The CDR3 consists of 13 residues. V lost 7 bases and J lost 2, with 12 bases in between. CDR3 sequence (DNA): TGTGCCAGCAACCTAGAGCCGGCCTACGAGCAGTACTTC. Protein sequence: CASNLEPAYEQYF.

This chain joins TRBV19 and TRBJ2-3, with TRBD2 identical over 11 bases. The germline CDR1 and CDR2 sequences are LNHDA and SQIVND (reference sequence). The ends lost 4 bases at V and 0 bases at J; junction bases unmatched: 3. This CDR3 has 16 amino acids. The DNA of the CDR3 is TGTGCCAGTAGTACACGGACTAGCGGGAGCACAGATACGCAGTATTTT. Translated, it gives CASSTRTSGSTDTQYF.

The rearrangement links TRBV28 to TRBJ2-7, with D tentatively TRBD1 (7 bases). Germline lookup yields CDR1 MDHEN and CDR2 SYDVKM. The CDR3 runs 13 residues. V was trimmed by 6 bases and J by 1 base, leaving 10 bases between them. In DNA, the CDR3 is TGTGCCAGCAGCAGGGGGGCGTCCTACGAGCAGTACTTC. Protein sequence: CASSRGASYEQYF.

The chain couples TRBV5-1 to TRBJ2-1, with 7 bases aligning to TRBD1. After removal of 4 bases from V and 3 bases from J, the junction contained 10 bases not matched to a gene. The CDR3 runs to 16 residues. The germline V gene encodes CDR1 SGHRS and CDR2 YFSETQ. CDR3 in DNA: TGCGCCAGCAGCCAGAGGAGACAGGGAAACTACAATGAGCAGTTCTTC. Amino acid sequence: CASSQRRQGNYNEQFF.

The rearrangement joins TRBV28 to TRBJ2-1; a weak D match, TRBD2 (5 bases). This CDR3 region has 17 residues. The V gene's germline CDR1 is MDHEN and CDR2 SYDVKM. Trimming cost V 3 bases and J 8 bases, with 23 bases left between them. CDR3 bases: TGTGCCAGCAGTTTCCCCCTGGGAGCGGAGTTTGGCGATGAGCAGTTCTTC. Translation gives CASSFPLGAEFGDEQFF.

The chain uses TRBV7-6 and TRBJ2-7; 13 bases match TRBD2. Germline V gene lookup returns CDR1 SGHVS and CDR2 FNYEAQ. The CDR3 covers 15 residues. With 2 bases clipped from V and 6 bases from J, the junction kept 4 bases outside the gene matches. Here the CDR3 DNA reads TGTGCCAGCAGCTTAAGCAGGACTAGCGGGAGCGAGCAGTACTTC. Translation: CASSLSRTSGSEQYF.

The rearrangement links TRBV7-3 to TRBJ2-3; the D gene is possibly TRBD2 (5 bases). The germline V and J ends were trimmed by 7 bases and 8 bases, with 16 bases remaining between them. The germline V gene encodes CDR1 SGHTA and CDR2 FQGTGA. The length of the CDR3 is 13 residues. The CDR3 DNA sequence: TGTGCCAGCACCTCGACCCCTGGAGGTACGCAGTATTTT. It specifies CASTSTPGGTQYF.

This clone was counted a single time. The chain recombines TRBV6-4 with TRBJ2-7; tentative D call: TRBD1 (6 bases). The CDR3 runs 16 residues. Germline lookup yields CDR1 MRHNA and CDR2 SNTAGT. The germline V and J ends were trimmed by 4 bases and 3 bases, with 19 bases remaining between them. The CDR3 protein is CASSVTTRQAHYEQYF. As DNA, the CDR3 is TGTGCCAGCAGTGTCACTACTCGACAGGCGCACTACGAGCAGTACTTC.

About this clone itself: One junction end does not reproduce the germline sequence, and a read error may be involved. This rearrangement joins TRBV29-1 to TRBJ2-4; 10 bases match TRBD1. Per the germline V gene, CDR1 is SQVTM and CDR2 is ANQGSEA. This CDR3 is 13 amino acids long. DNA of the CDR3: TGCAGCGTGGGACAGGGGTTCTCAAACAGTCAGTACTTC. Its protein product is CSVGQGFSNSQYF.

There are a few counts of this clone. V is TRBV19 and J is TRBJ2-7; a possible D gene is TRBD1 (6 bases). Between the trimmed V and J ends, which lost 3 bases and 0 bases, there was a span of 9 bases. Germline V gene data show CDR1 as LNHDA and CDR2 as SQIVND (reference sequence). The CDR3 length is 14 residues. Written as DNA, the CDR3 is TGTGCCAGTAGTATTCGACAGGACTCCTACGAGCAGTACTTC. This codes for CASSIRQDSYEQYF.

V is TRBV11-2 and J is TRBJ1-6; D ambiguous. The CDR3 runs to 15 residues. The germline gives CDR1 SGHAT, CDR2 FQNNGV. Trimming stripped 2 bases from V and 0 bases from J, with 5 bases between. The CDR3 region is CASSLISSYNSPLHF. The CDR3 DNA follows: TGTGCCAGCAGCTTAATCAGCTCCTATAATTCACCCCTCCACTTT.

V is TRBV7-6 and J is TRBJ2-3; no firm D call. Germline CDR1 and CDR2: SGHVS and FNYEAQ. The CDR3 contains 12 residues. With 5 bases removed from V and 2 bases from J, the gap between germline ends came to 5 bases. In nucleotides, the CDR3 is TGTGCCAGCAGCGCACTCACAGATACGCAGTATTTT. Translation gives CASSALTDTQYF.

This clone has just one count. The chain has TRBV4-3 and TRBJ1-1; weak D call: TRBD1 (5 bases). V lost 1 base and J lost 0, with 30 bases in between. This CDR3 spans 22 amino acids. Germline V gives CDR1 LGHNA, CDR2 YSLEER. The CDR3 loop is CASSQGPSWGVDRTPMNTEAFF. The CDR3 nucleotides are TGCGCCAGCAGCCAAGGCCCTTCGTGGGGGGTAGACCGTACGCCGATGAACACTGAAGCTTTCTTT.

The chain combines TRBV15 with TRBJ2-1, with 9 bases matching TRBD1. In germline, CDR1 is LNHNV, CDR2 YYDKDF (reference sequence). V trimming: 3 bases; J trimming: 4 bases; junction bases outside the gene matches: 7. There are 16 residues in the CDR3. CDR3 residues: CATSSPDRGRYNEQFF. In nucleotides, the CDR3 is TGTGCCACCAGCAGTCCGGACAGGGGACGGTACAATGAGCAGTTCTTC.

The chain links TRBV11-1 to TRBJ1-6; TRBD1 matches 7 bases. Germline CDR1 reads SGHAT; CDR2 reads FQDESV (reference sequence). The trim removed 3 bases at V and 10 bases at J, leaving 9 bases unmatched. The CDR3 runs 15 residues. CDR3: CASSFSGTAGSPLHF. Written as DNA, the CDR3 is TGTGCCAGCAGCTTCTCCGGGACAGCAGGATCACCCCTCCACTTT.

The rearrangement links TRBV28 to TRBJ2-7; 7 nucleotides line up with TRBD2. Germline loops: CDR1 MDHEN, CDR2 SYDVKM. V dropped 2 bases and J dropped 4; count of bases not matched to a gene: 2. CDR3 length: 13 amino acids. CDR3 sequence: CASSLGGGYEQYF. The CDR3 coding sequence is TGTGCCAGCAGTTTAGGGGGGGGGTACGAGCAGTACTTC.

V gene TRBV5-1 combines with J gene TRBJ2-1; 7 positions match TRBD1. The V and J ends lost 7 bases and 4 bases, in that order; junction bases with no gene match: 8. CDR1 and CDR2 (germline): SGHRS, YFSETQ. The CDR3 runs 14 residues. The CDR3 here is CASSWTGTYNEQFF. CDR3 nucleotides: TGCGCCAGCTCCTGGACAGGAACATACAATGAGCAGTTCTTC.

This rearrangement joins TRBV11-2 to TRBJ2-4; weak D call: TRBD2 (6 bases). The germline V and J ends were trimmed by 5 bases and 1 base, with 15 bases remaining between them. This CDR3 spans 16 amino acids. Germline V gene data show CDR1 as SGHAT and CDR2 as FQNNGV. DNA for the CDR3: TGTGCCAGCAGCCAGGAGGCGGGGTCGGCCAAAAACATTCAGTACTTC. As protein: CASSQEAGSAKNIQYF. Looking up the rest from reference TRBV11-2 and TRBJ2-4 gives the full variable domain: EAGVAQSPRYKIIEKRQSVAFWCNPISGHATLYWYQQILGQGPKLLIQFQNNGVVDDSQLPKDRFSAERLKGVDSTLKIQPAKLEDSAVYLCASSQEAGSAKNIQYFGAGTRLSVL.

CDR3 coding DNA: TGCGCCAGCAGTGAGTTAAAACCTAGCGGGTTCCCAGAGGCCGGGGAGCTGTTTTTT. Protein sequence: CASSELKPSGFPEAGELFF. The chain has TRBV10-2 and TRBJ2-2, with 8 bases fitting TRBD2. Germline-derived CDR1 and CDR2 are WSHSY and SAAADI. V gave up 1 base and J gave up 6 bases; unmatched junction bases: 16. CDR3 length: 19 amino acids.

The chain links TRBV19 to TRBJ1-5; weak D call: TRBD1 (6 bases). The V end was cut by 7 bases, the J end by 3 bases, with 19 bases between. The CDR3 covers 16 residues. The germline CDR1 and CDR2 sequences are LNHDA and SQIVND (reference sequence). The CDR3 region is CASMVQGYHTNQPQHF. CDR3 nucleotides: TGTGCCAGTATGGTACAGGGATATCATACCAATCAGCCCCAGCATTTT.